This is a list of T cell receptor beta chains from one sample in a study of T cells after somatic rescue of genetic block. Profiling relied on immunoSEQ multiplex PCR, and the TCRdb table lists in-frame clones only, not all of them. In the table there are 110,000 or so clones, about nine tenths of which are singletons. The sequenced material came from peripheral blood mononuclear cells (PBMCs). These receptors all come from a woman aged 18-29 years. Both conserved end residues are part of each CDR3.

length | V | CDR3
13 | TRBV7-3 | CASSHDSGTEAFF
15 | TRBV4-1 | CASSQEGSENYGYTF
12 | TRBV11-2 | CASSLELAAQYF
13 | TRBV19 | CASRQGVTDTQYF
11 | TRBV6-5 | CASSGQYEQYF
11 | TRBV6-1 | CATDFYYGYTF
16 | TRBV18 | CASSPQPGGNTGELFF
14 | TRBV11-2 | CASSFEGIGNTIYF
15 | TRBV15 | CATSIRLAGRETQYF
16 | TRBV11-2 | CASSRGRGGSGNTIYF
15 | TRBV28 | CASSLWGTVNTEAFF
15 | TRBV6-6 | CASSYSSGPQETQYF
14 | TRBV18 | CATSTYRDNQPQHF
16 | TRBV6-1 | CASSEVLQGGRNEQFF
15 | TRBV19 | CASTLQGANTGELFF
16 | TRBV7-8 | CASSLRTGRTGNTIYF
15 | TRBV30 | CAWRVAGGGNQPQHF
14 | TRBV19 | CASSIKRGVYEQYF
14 | TRBV28 | CASSLWQGRSPLHF
17 | TRBV11-3 | CASSLLAGGPIIYEQYF
15 | TRBV6-1 | CASSAQRDRTDTQYF
15 | TRBV19 | CASSIGGQNNEKLFF
15 | TRBV28 | CASRVRDNSNQPQHF
12 | TRBV10-3 | CASADRPYEQYF
13 | TRBV9 | CASSVGLQETQYF
12 | TRBV19 | CASSMRNQPQHF
14 | TRBV5-6 | CASSRQGGNEKLFF
13 | TRBV5-5 | CASSFPWNTEAFF
15 | TRBV6-5 | CASSYSSSGGTEQYF
14 | TRBV5-1 | CASSLDIPNTEAFF
15 | TRBV6-5 | CASRRNMGDSYEQYF
14 | TRBV30 | CAWESTGTSGGYTF
13 | TRBV6-1 | CASSRDPNEKLFF
16 | TRBV11-2 | CASSPRTDSYNSPLHF
13 | TRBV6-6 | CASTFGTQGGYTF
15 | TRBV7-7 | CASSAGTGGGEKLFF
15 | TRBV6-7 | CASSSGTWSSYEQYF
13 | TRBV5-1 | CASSAGTGGGYTF
15 | TRBV4-3 | CASSQDRVGDQPQHF
15 | TRBV30 | CAWSVGGSSYNEQFF
14 | TRBV7-3 | CASSLSGGDNEQFF
17 | TRBV18 | CASSPLTGGYTSTEAFF
15 | TRBV7-2 | CASSPPGRYSYEQYF
15 | TRBV7-9 | CASSFLGSLNEKLFF
15 | TRBV18 | CASSPSRDRGNEQFF
15 | TRBV6-4 | CASSDTSGGTDTQYF
14 | TRBV13 | CASSLGGDSYEQYF
14 | TRBV11-3 | CASSPRGGLNGYTF
15 | TRBV9 | CASSVLGGFQETQYF
19 | TRBV27 | CASSPSVWDGRAYTDTQYF
18 | TRBV19 | CASKISGTGDVITGELFF